This is a list of T cell receptor beta chains from one sample in a study of cytomegalovirus exposure and HLA in healthy donors. The repertoire was sequenced with immunoSEQ multiplex PCR; TCRdb's copy has only in-frame clones and lacks some. This sample yields around 100,000 clones, of which roughly 85% are seen a single time; approximately 2.8% belongs to the top ten. The sequenced material came from PBMCs. These receptors originate from a man in his forties in good health and CMV-seronegative. The CDR3 runs from the conserved cysteine through the conserved F or W. The D gene is left open where the match is weak.

J gene | D gene | V gene | CDR3 DNA | CDR3 protein
TRBJ2-7 | - | TRBV6-1 | TGTGCCAGCAGTGAAGCGCCAGCAGGGGCCAACGAGCAGTACTTC | CASSEAPAGANEQYF
TRBJ2-3 | TRBD2 | TRBV7-8 | TGTGCCAGCAGAAGATCGGGACTAGTAGGGACAGATACGCAGTATTTT | CASRRSGLVGTDTQYF
TRBJ1-5 | TRBD1 | TRBV28 | TGTGCCAGCAGGTCAACAGGGGATCAGCCCCAGCATTTT | CASRSTGDQPQHF
TRBJ2-7 | TRBD2 | TRBV5-6 | TGTGCCAGCAGCTTGGGACTAGCGGGGTTCGAGCAGTACTTC | CASSLGLAGFEQYF
TRBJ2-2 | - | TRBV29-1 | TGCAGCGTTCCAGGGGCAGGCGCCGGGGAGCTGTTTTTT | CSVPGAGAGELFF
TRBJ2-7 | TRBD1 | TRBV7-8 | TGTGCCAGCAGCTCGGGACAGTTCTCCTACGAGCAGTACTTC | CASSSGQFSYEQYF
TRBJ2-5 | - | TRBV9 | TGTGCCAGCAGCTCCTCCATTACAGGGCCTCAAGAGACCCAGTACTTC | CASSSSITGPQETQYF
TRBJ2-3 | TRBD2 | TRBV6-6 | TGTGCCAGCAGCCCGGGGGGGAGCAGGGATACGCAGTATTTT | CASSPGGSRDTQYF
TRBJ2-5 | TRBD1 | TRBV4-2 | TGTGCCAGCAGCCAAGGCTACATGACAGGGGGTCAAGAGACCCAGTACTTC | CASSQGYMTGGQETQYF
TRBJ2-6 | - | TRBV9 | TGTGCCAGCAGCGACAGGGCACGCTCCGGGGCCAACGTCCTGACTTTC | CASSDRARSGANVLTF
TRBJ1-2 | - | TRBV27 | TGTGCCAGCAGTCCCCAGGGGCATGGCTACACCTTC | CASSPQGHGYTF
TRBJ2-5 | TRBD2 | TRBV9 | TGTGCCAGCAGCGTAGGACTAGCGGGGGGAGAGACCCAGTACTTC | CASSVGLAGGETQYF
TRBJ1-1 | TRBD1 | TRBV30 | TGTGCGTGGGACAGGGGGCGCAGTAACCCTGAAGCTTTCTTT | CAWDRGRSNPEAFF
TRBJ2-7 | TRBD2 | TRBV9 | TGTGCCAGCAGTGTAGAGGTCGGGGGGGGAGGATACGAGCAGTACTTC | CASSVEVGGGGYEQYF